The TCR beta chain under discussion was sequenced for a study of T-cell reconstitution after alpha-beta-depleted transplantation in children. Molecular barcoding with unique molecular identifiers was used for the TCRbeta library. TCRdb re-derived calls from the PCR reads in MiXCR, one entry per CDR3 protein. The data contain almost 500,000 distinct CDR3 sequences, around an eighth of them singletons. There are a few counts of this clonotype. Looked up from germline, CDR1 is SGHRS and CDR2 is YFSETQ. The CDR3 spans 15 residues. The J segment lost 7 bases and the V segment lost 2 bases, leaving 4 bases of the junction unmatched.

The receptor comes from a human donor who donated a stem cell graft to a child with combined immunodeficiency. The sample in question was PBMCs from the stem cell graft donor, obtained from the stem cell graft. This chain connects TRBV5-1 to TRBJ2-1; 12 bases are shared with TRBD2. In DNA, the CDR3 is TGCGCCAGCAGCTTTGCTAGCGGGGGGGCGAATGAGCAGTTCTTC. Amino acids: CASSFASGGANEQFF.